A single sample is the source of the 11 T cell receptor beta chains below, sequenced in a study of T cells after yellow fever vaccination. Each CDR3 protein is one row after TCRdb ran MiXCR on the 5' RACE reads. The repertoire holds around 140,000 distinct CDR3 sequences, with 7.7% as singletons. The input for sequencing was CD4+ T cells sorted from PBMCs, taken 5 days after the yellow fever booster vaccination. The origin of the receptors is a young man who received the YFV17D yellow fever vaccine.

The V and J genes are TRBV9 and TRBJ1-2; D gene unclear. Germline V gives CDR1 SGDLS, CDR2 YYNGEE. V was trimmed by 0 bases and J by 4 bases, leaving 13 bases between them. The CDR3 has 15 residues. The CDR3 spells CASSVETSTIYGYTF. CDR3 bases: TGTGCCAGCAGCGTAGAGACCTCCACCATCTATGGCTACACCTTC.

This clonotype was counted many times. At one end, the junction sequence differs from germline, possibly due to a read error. The chain combines TRBV15 with TRBJ2-1, with D hard to call. The germline gives CDR1 LNHNV, CDR2 YYDKDF (reference sequence). CDR3 size: 13 residues. For the CDR3, the DNA is TGTGCCACCAGCAGAGTCTCCTCCAATGAGCAGTTCTTC. This codes for CATSRVSSNEQFF.

This clonotype appeared a few times. The genes are TRBV18 and TRBJ1-6; 7 bases agree with TRBD1. J lost 8 bases, V lost 3 bases, and 7 bases had no gene match. The CDR3 runs to 15 residues. CDR1 and CDR2 from the germline V gene are KGHSH and LQKENI. The chain's CDR3 is CASSPRDSGYSPLHF. The CDR3 DNA reads as TGTGCCAGCTCACCCCGGGACAGTGGATATTCACCCCTCCACTTT.

At least ten counts were recorded for this clonotype. The chain uses TRBV7-9 and TRBJ2-3; the D gene is possibly TRBD1 (6 bases). This CDR3 has 15 residues. Trimming left V 5 bases short and J 2 bases short, with 14 bases between. CDR1 is SEHNR and CDR2 is FQNEAQ in the germline V gene (reference sequence). CDR3 DNA: TGTGCCAGCAGCCCTCTCGGACAGAACACAGATACGCAGTATTTT. Its protein is CASSPLGQNTDTQYF.

Many counts were recorded for this clonotype. The V gene is TRBV7-2, the J gene TRBJ1-1; D remains ambiguous. Germline CDR1 is SGHTA and CDR2 is FQGNSA. Trimming pared 0 bases from V and 5 bases from J, leaving 10 bases between. The CDR3 extends over 14 amino acids. CDR3: CASSLAAQATEAFF. The DNA for the CDR3 is TGTGCCAGCAGCTTAGCGGCTCAGGCGACTGAAGCTTTCTTT.

To note about this clonotype: A much larger clone sits a single nucleotide away, making a read error possible. The CDR3 DNA reads as TGTGCCTGGAGTGTACACCACAGGGGCGGTTTAGAAAAACTGTTTTTT. This codes for CAWSVHHRGGLEKLFF. V and J are TRBV30 and TRBJ1-4; 7 positions match TRBD1. CDR3 length equals 16 residues. From germline, CDR1 is GTSNPN and CDR2 SVGIG (reference sequence). V lost 0 bases, J lost 8 bases, and 12 bases stayed unmatched.

This clonotype came up a few times. The chain combines TRBV5-1 with TRBJ2-1; TRBD2 agrees at 7 bases. The CDR3 totals 14 residues. V shed 3 bases and J 5 bases; nucleotides not matched to a gene: 5. Germline V gene data show CDR1 as SGHRS and CDR2 as YFSETQ. In DNA form, the CDR3 reads TGCGCCAGCAGCTGGCTAGCGGAGAACAATGAGCAGTTCTTC. It translates to CASSWLAENNEQFF. Based on the CDR3 plus reference TRBV5-1 and TRBJ2-1, the full variable domain is KAGVTQTPRYLIKTRGQQVTLSCSPISGHRSVSWYQQTPGQGLQFLFEYFSETQRNKGNFPGRFSGRQFSNSRSEMNVSTLELGDSALYLCASSWLAENNEQFFGPGTRLTVL.

The chain combines TRBV18 with TRBJ2-1; unclear D gene. CDR1 and CDR2 (germline): KGHSH, LQKENI. V was clipped by 2 bases and J by 0 bases, with 17 bases between them. The CDR3 is made up of 18 amino acids. DNA of the CDR3: TGTGCCAGCTCACCAGGCCAGACACTCGTCACCTCCTACAATGAGCAGTTCTTC. Translated, it gives CASSPGQTLVTSYNEQFF.

This clonotype turned up a few times. The chain couples TRBV28 to TRBJ2-2, with D unresolved. Looked up from germline, CDR1 is MDHEN and CDR2 is SYDVKM. Deletions cut 2 bases from V and 6 bases from J, with 7 bases between. There are 13 residues in the CDR3. The CDR3 here is CASSLIRAGELFF. Here the CDR3 DNA reads TGTGCCAGCAGTTTAATACGGGCCGGGGAGCTGTTTTTT. The full variable domain, its missing parts supplied by reference TRBV28 and TRBJ2-2, is DVKVTQSSRYLVKRTGEKVFLECVQDMDHENMFWYRQDPGLGLRLIYFSYDVKMKEKGDIPEGYSVSREKKERFSLILESASTNQTSMYLCASSLIRAGELFFGEGSRLTVL.

This clonotype was picked up many times. The V gene is TRBV15, the J gene TRBJ2-7; no definite D call. Germline V gene data show CDR1 as LNHNV and CDR2 as YYDKDF (reference sequence). The V and J ends lost 5 bases and 7 bases respectively, with 12 bases between them. This CDR3 has 12 amino acids. In nucleotides, the CDR3 is TGTGCCACCAGCCTCCCCGATATGGAGCAGTACTTC. It encodes CATSLPDMEQYF.

In its sample, this clonotype was seen many times. The rearrangement uses TRBV7-2 and TRBJ2-3; 10 positions agree with TRBD2. Trimming took 5 bases from V and 3 from J; bases not matched to a gene: 8. Germline V gene sequence: CDR1 SGHTA, CDR2 FQGNSA. The CDR3 runs to 16 residues. CDR3 region: CASSPAGGPSTDTQYF. DNA of the CDR3: TGTGCCAGCAGCCCAGCGGGAGGGCCGTCGACAGATACGCAGTATTTT.